A single T cell receptor (beta chain) is shown here with its context. Its cognate antigen is unknown. Selected positively for CCR7 and CD45RO-negative, naive CD8 cells excluded terminally differentiated effector memory CD45RA+ cells. This entry belongs to a study of shared clonotypes between healthy human individuals. This CDR3 has 16 amino acids. The V gene lost 5 bases and the J gene lost 2 bases, with 19 bases spanning the gap. CDR1 and CDR2 from the germline V gene are MDHEN and SYDVKM. Some clones are missing from TCRdb's copy, which holds only in-frame ones; the method was immunoSEQ multiplex PCR. The sample shows about 2.1 million clones, 85% to 95% of them seen only once. Study conclusions and caveats: Sampling was confined to blood; repertoires within tissues likely differ. When naive CD4 clonotypes were compared across several donors, about 4.8% were shared. The donor pool, a small one, limited the genetic and exposure-history diversity represented. The generation probabilities recorded for non-shared clonotypes fell below those of clonotypes shared by all four donors.

The specimen sequenced was naive CD8+ T cells from PBMCs. The clonotype comes from a young man in good health. Some clones in this sample may be carry-over from other donors' samples. The rearrangement uses TRBV28 and TRBJ2-7; D gene ambiguous. CDR3 amino acids: CASSPPPSEFPYEQYF. The CDR3 region has the DNA TGTGCCAGCAGTCCCCCCCCCTCCGAATTTCCCTACGAGCAGTACTTC.